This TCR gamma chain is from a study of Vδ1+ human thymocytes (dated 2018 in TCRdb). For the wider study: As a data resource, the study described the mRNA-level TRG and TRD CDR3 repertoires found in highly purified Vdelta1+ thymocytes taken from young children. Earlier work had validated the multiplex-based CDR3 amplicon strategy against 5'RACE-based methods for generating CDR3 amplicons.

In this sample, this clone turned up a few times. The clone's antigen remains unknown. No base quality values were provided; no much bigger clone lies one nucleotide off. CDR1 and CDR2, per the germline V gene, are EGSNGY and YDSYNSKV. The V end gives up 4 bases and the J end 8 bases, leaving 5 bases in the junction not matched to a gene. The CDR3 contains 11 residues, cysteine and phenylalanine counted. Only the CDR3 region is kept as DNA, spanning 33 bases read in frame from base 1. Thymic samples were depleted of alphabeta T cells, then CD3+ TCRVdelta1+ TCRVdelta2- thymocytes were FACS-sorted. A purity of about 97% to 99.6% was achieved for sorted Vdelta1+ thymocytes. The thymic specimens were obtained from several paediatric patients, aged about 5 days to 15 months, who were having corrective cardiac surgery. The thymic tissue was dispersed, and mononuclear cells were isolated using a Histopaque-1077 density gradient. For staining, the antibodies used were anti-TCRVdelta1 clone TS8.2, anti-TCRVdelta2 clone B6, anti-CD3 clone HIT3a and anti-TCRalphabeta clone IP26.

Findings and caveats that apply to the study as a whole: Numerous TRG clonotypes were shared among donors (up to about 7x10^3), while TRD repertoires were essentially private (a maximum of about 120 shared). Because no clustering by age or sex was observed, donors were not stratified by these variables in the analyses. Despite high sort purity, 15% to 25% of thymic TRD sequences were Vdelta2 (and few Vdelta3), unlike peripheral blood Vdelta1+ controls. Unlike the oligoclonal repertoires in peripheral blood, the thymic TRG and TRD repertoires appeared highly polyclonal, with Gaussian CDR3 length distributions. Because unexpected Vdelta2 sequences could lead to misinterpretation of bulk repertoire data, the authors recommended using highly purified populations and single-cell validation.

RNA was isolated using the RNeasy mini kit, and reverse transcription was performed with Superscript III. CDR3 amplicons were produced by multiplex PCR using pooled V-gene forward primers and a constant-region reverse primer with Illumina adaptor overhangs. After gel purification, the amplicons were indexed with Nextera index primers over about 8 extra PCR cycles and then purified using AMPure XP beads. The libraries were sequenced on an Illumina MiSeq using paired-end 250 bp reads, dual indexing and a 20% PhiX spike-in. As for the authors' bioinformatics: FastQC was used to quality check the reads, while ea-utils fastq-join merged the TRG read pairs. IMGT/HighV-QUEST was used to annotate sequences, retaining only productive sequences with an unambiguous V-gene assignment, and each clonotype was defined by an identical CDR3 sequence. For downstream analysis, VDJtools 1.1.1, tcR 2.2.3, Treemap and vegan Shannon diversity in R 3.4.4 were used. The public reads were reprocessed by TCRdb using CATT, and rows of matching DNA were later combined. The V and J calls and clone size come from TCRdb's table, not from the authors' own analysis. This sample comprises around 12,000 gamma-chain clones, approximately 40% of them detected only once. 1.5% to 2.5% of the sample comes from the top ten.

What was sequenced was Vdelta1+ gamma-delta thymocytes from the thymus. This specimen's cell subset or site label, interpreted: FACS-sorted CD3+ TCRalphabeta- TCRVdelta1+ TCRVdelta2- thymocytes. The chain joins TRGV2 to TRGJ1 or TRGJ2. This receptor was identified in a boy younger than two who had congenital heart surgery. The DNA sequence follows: TGTGCCACCTGGGATGAGGATAAGAAACTCTTT. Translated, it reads CATWDEDKKLF.